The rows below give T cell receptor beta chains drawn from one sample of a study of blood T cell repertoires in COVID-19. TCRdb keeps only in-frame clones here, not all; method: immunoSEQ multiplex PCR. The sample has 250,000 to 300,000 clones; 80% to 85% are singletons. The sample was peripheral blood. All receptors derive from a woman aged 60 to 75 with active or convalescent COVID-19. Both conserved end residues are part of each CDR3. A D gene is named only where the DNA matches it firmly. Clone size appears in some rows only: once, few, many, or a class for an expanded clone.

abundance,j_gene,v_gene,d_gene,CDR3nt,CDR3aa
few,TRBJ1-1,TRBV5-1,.,TGCGCCAGCAGCTTCGACAATAGTTACACTGAAGCTTTCTTT,CASSFDNSYTEAFF
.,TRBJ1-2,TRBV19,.,TGTGCCAGTAGCCTTCGGTGGGGCTACACCTTC,CASSLRWGYTF
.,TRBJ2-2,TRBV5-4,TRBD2,TGTGCCAGCAGCTACAGCGGGGGGGCCGGGGAGCTGTTTTTT,CASSYSGGAGELFF
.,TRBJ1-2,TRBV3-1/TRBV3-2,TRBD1,TGTGCCAGCAGGAAACAGGGGAGCTATGGCTACACCTTC,CASRKQGSYGYTF
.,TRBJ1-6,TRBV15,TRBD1,TGTGCCACCAGCAGAGATTCTCGGACAGGGCAAAATTCACCCCTCCACTTT,CATSRDSRTGQNSPLHF
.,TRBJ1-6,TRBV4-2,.,TGTGCCAGCAGCCAATCCGCGGGGACGTCGACTTCACCCCTCCACTTT,CASSQSAGTSTSPLHF
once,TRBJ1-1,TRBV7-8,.,TGTGCCAGCAGCTCCGACACTGAAGCTTTCTTT,CASSSDTEAFF
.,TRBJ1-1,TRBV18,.,TGTGCCAGCTCGGCTGGAGGAGGGTTTAACACTGAAGCTTTCTTT,CASSAGGGFNTEAFF
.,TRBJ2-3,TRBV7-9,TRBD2,TGTGCCAGCAGGCGGGGACTAGCGCGCCTCACAGATACGCAGTATTTT,CASRRGLARLTDTQYF
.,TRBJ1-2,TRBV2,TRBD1,TGTGCCAGCAGGGATATACGGACAGGGGCCGACTATGGCTACACCTTC,CASRDIRTGADYGYTF
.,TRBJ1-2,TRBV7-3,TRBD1,TGTGCCAGCAGCTTAATGGGGGGACAGCTATCGAGCTACACCTTC,CASSLMGGQLSSYTF
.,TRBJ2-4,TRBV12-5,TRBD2,TGTGCTAGTGCCAACGGGGGGTGGGCCAAAAACATTCAGTACTTC,CASANGGWAKNIQYF
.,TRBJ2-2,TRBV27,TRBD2,TGTGCCAGCGGAAGATGGGGGGGGGATTCCGGGGAGCTGTTTTTT,CASGRWGGDSGELFF
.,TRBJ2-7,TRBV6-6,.,TGTGCCAGCAGTTATGACTCAGGGGATCGCGACTTC,CASSYDSGDRDF
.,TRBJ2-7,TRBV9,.,TGTGCCAGCAGCGGCGGGGCAGGGGGCTACGAGCAGTACTTC,CASSGGAGGYEQYF
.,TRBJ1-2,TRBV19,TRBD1,TGTGCCAGTAGTATCCCTCCAGGACAGGGCCCCCATGGCTACACCTTC,CASSIPPGQGPHGYTF
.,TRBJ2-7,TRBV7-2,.,TGTGCCAGCACCCCCATTGCAGGGGCCTACGAGCAGTACTTC,CASTPIAGAYEQYF
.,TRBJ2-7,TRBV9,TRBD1,TGTGCCAGCAGCGAATACATCGGACAGGATGTCTCCTACGAGCAGTACTTC,CASSEYIGQDVSYEQYF
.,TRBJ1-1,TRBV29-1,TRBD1,TGCAGCGGGACAGGTGGGGAGAACACTGAAGCTTTCTTT,CSGTGGENTEAFF
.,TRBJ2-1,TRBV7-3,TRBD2,TGTGCCAGCAGCTCTCGCGCGGGACTAGGCTCCCATGAGCAGTTCTTC,CASSSRAGLGSHEQFF
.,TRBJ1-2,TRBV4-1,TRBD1,TGCGCCAGCAGCCGACAGACCGGACAGGGACGGGGTGGCTACACCTTC,CASSRQTGQGRGGYTF
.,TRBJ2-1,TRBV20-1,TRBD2,TGCAGTGCTAGTAGGGTAGCGGGGGGAAGGTACAATGAGCAGTTCTTC,CSASRVAGGRYNEQFF
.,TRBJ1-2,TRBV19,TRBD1,TGTGCCAGTAACCCGGGGCAGGGGGCGATGGATGGCTACACCTTC,CASNPGQGAMDGYTF
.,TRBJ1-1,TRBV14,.,TGTGCCAGCAGCCAAGAAATGCGGCGGGGGAGGGGCACTGAAGCTTTCTTT,CASSQEMRRGRGTEAFF
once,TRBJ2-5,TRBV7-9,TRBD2,TGTGCCAGCAGCGTTCTGGGGGGGAAAGTGACCCAGTACTTC,CASSVLGGKVTQYF
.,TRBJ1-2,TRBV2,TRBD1,TGTGCCAGCGGCGAAACCGGGACAGGGTTGGGCTACACCTTC,CASGETGTGLGYTF
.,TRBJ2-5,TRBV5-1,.,TGCGCCAGCAGCTTTGCTGCGGAGGAGACCCAGTACTTC,CASSFAAEETQYF
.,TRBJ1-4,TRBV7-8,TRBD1,TGTGCCAGCAGCTACACAGGGGAAGCGGATGAAAAACTGTTTTTT,CASSYTGEADEKLFF
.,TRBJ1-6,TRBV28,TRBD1,TGTGCCAGCAGAGAAGGGACAGGGTCCTCCTATAATTCACCCCTCCACTTT,CASREGTGSSYNSPLHF
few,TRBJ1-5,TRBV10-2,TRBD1,TGCGCCAGCAGGACAGGGGGCGCGGGACAGCCCCAGCATTTT,CASRTGGAGQPQHF
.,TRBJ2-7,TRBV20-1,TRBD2,TGCAGTGCTAGTCCTCCCAGCGGGGTCGAGCAGTACTTC,CSASPPSGVEQYF
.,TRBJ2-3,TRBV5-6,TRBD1,TGTGCCAGCAGCTTCGTACCGACAGGGGGCGAAGATACGCAGTATTTT,CASSFVPTGGEDTQYF
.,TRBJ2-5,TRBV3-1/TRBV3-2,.,TGTGCCAGCAGCCAGAGACGGGTAGAGACCCAGTACTTC,CASSQRRVETQYF
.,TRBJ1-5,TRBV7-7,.,TGTGCCAGCAGCTCTCCGAGGTTCTCCAATCAGCCCCAGCATTTT,CASSSPRFSNQPQHF
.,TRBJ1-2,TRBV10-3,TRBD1,TGTGCCATCAGTGAAGAGGGGGCGCGGAGCGGCTACACCTTC,CAISEEGARSGYTF
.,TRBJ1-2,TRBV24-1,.,TGTGCCACCAGTGATTCAGGGTTTGGCTACACCTTC,CATSDSGFGYTF
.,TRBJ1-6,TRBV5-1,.,TGCGCCAGCAGCGAACGGACAGTTAATTCACCCCTCCACTTT,CASSERTVNSPLHF
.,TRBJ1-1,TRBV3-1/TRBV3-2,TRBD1,TGTGCCAGCAGCCAGGGACAGCACACTGAAGCTTTCTTT,CASSQGQHTEAFF
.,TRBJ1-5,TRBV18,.,TGTGCCAGCTCACTACAAGGGGTGTACAATCAGCCCCAGCATTTT,CASSLQGVYNQPQHF
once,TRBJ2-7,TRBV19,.,TGTGCCAGTAGTATTATTGGAGGGACCGAGCAGTACTTC,CASSIIGGTEQYF
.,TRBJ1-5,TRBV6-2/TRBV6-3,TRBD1,TGTGCCAGCAGTCGGACAGGTGGCTATCAGCCCCAGCATTTT,CASSRTGGYQPQHF
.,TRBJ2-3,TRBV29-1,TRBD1,TGCAGCGCGGGGGACAGGGTAGGGACAGATACGCAGTATTTT,CSAGDRVGTDTQYF
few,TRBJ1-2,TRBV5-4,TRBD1,TGTGCCAGCAGCTTAACAGGGGGCGATGGCTACACCTTC,CASSLTGGDGYTF
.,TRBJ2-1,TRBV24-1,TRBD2,TGTGCCACCAGTGACTCCGGGACTAGCGGGATCAATGAGCAGTTCTTC,CATSDSGTSGINEQFF
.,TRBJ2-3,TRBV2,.,TGTGCCAGCAGGGGAGATGCAGATACGCAGTATTTT,CASRGDADTQYF
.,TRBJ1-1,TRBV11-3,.,TGTGCCAGCAGCCGGAGTCCCGGGACTGAAGCTTTCTTT,CASSRSPGTEAFF
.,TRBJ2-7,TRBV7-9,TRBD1,TGTGCAACTGGGCGACAGGGCGACGAGCAGTACTTC,CATGRQGDEQYF
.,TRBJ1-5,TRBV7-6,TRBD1,TGTGCCAGCAGCCAGGACAGGGACAATCAGCCCCAGCATTTT,CASSQDRDNQPQHF
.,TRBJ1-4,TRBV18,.,TGTGCCAGCTCACTGTATAGGGAGTTTAATGAAAAACTGTTTTTT,CASSLYREFNEKLFF
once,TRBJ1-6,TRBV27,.,TGTGCCAGCAGTTTAGCGCGGTATTCACCCCTCCACTTT,CASSLARYSPLHF
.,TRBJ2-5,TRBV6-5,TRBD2,TGTGCCAGCCGACTAGCGGACCAAGAGACCCAGTACTTC,CASRLADQETQYF